These 6 T cell receptor beta chains originate from one sample sequenced in a study of Graves' ophthalmopathy and Graves' hyperthyroidism. The TCR beta CDR3 regions underwent amplification from RNA transcripts. Second-round multiplex PCR followed a first-round RT-PCR using HTBI primers. TCRdb recomputed calls from the multiplex PCR reads with MiXCR, one row per CDR3 protein. The sample holds fewer than 400,000 distinct CDR3 sequences, around 20% seen once. Sequencing was done on a sample of peripheral blood. Source of these receptors: a woman under 30 with Graves' ophthalmopathy.

This clonotype turned up a few times. The chain has TRBV9 and TRBJ2-4; D is undetermined. Looked up from germline, CDR1 is SGDLS and CDR2 is YYNGEE. This CDR3 contains 18 residues. V was cut by 2 bases and J by 2 bases, with 20 bases left in between. CDR3 in amino acids: CASSVEPRSPSSKNIQYF. The CDR3 nucleotides read TGTGCCAGCAGCGTGGAGCCCCGGTCCCCCTCGTCCAAAAACATTCAGTACTTC.

This clonotype occurred many times. This chain joins TRBV4-1 and TRBJ2-4, with 14 bases identical to TRBD2. Per the germline V gene, CDR1 is MGHRA and CDR2 is YSYEKL. After removal of 3 bases from V and 0 bases from J, the junction contained 4 bases not matched to a gene. The CDR3 runs to 18 residues. As DNA, the CDR3 is TGCGCCAGCAGCCAGGGACTAGCGGGAGTGGTAGCCAAAAACATTCAGTACTTC. Encoded protein: CASSQGLAGVVAKNIQYF.

The table lists this clonotype with many counts. This chain uses TRBV28 with TRBJ1-1; 7 positions agree with TRBD1. The CDR3 extends over 17 amino acids. With V trimmed by 4 bases and J by 1 base, 12 bases remained unmatched. Germline V lookup: CDR1 MDHEN, CDR2 SYDVKM. Written as DNA, the CDR3 is TGTGCCAGCAGTTCTGCGAGAAGACAGGGTCCGAACACTGAAGCTTTCTTT. Encoded protein: CASSSARRQGPNTEAFF.

This clonotype was recorded at least ten times. This chain joins TRBV7-9 and TRBJ1-2; TRBD1 matches at 7 bases. CDR1 SEHNR and CDR2 FQNEAQ come from the germline V gene (reference sequence). Trimming took 6 bases from V and 8 from J; bases not matched to a gene: 6. The CDR3 has 12 amino acids. CDR3 DNA: TGTGCCAGCAGTCCAGGGGGTCAAGGCTACACCTTC. It yields the protein CASSPGGQGYTF. The variable domain in full, with the rest retrieved from reference TRBV7-9 and TRBJ1-2, is DTGVSQNPRHKITKRGQNVTFRCDPISEHNRLYWYRQTLGQGPEFLTYFQNEAQLEKSRLLSDRFSAERPKGSFSTLEIQRTEQGDSAMYLCASSPGGQGYTFGSGTRLTVV.

The table lists this clonotype with many counts. The V call is TRBV15, the J call TRBJ2-2; a weak D match, TRBD1 (6 bases). The CDR3 consists of 14 residues. From germline, CDR1 is LNHNV and CDR2 YYDKDF (reference sequence). The V end lost 7 bases, the J end lost 4 bases, and 13 bases lay between the germline ends. CDR3 coding DNA: TGTGCCACCATACAGGGAGTAGGCACCGGGGAGCTGTTTTTT. This sequence encodes CATIQGVGTGELFF.

The J gene is TRBJ1-6, the V gene TRBV12-3 or TRBV12-4; possibly TRBD1 for D (5 bases). The V and J ends lost 6 bases and 7 bases respectively, with 19 bases between them. The CDR3 is made up of 16 amino acids. CDR3 sequence: CASRPRDARQNSPLHF. The CDR3 coding sequence is TGTGCCAGCAGACCCCGGGACGCCAGGCAGAATTCACCCCTCCACTTT.